This T cell receptor (beta chain) was recovered during a study of T cells after yellow fever vaccination. Study results and limitations: Most clones from primary vaccination were detected again post-booster (almost 98% CD4, 88% CD8). The appearance of a small share of clonotypes in both CD4 and CD8 compartments was observed. Peaking on day 5 versus 15, the secondary response was faster but weaker.

This clonotype turned up a few times. Its target is unknown. 5'RACE template switching added a universal primer site and UMIs to TCR cDNA. TCRdb reprocessed the 5' RACE reads with MiXCR, giving one entry per CDR3 protein. Here the sample spans some 220,000 distinct CDR3 sequences, 2.5% to 3.5% being singletons. V lost 1 base and J lost 1, with 11 bases in between. Germline V CDR1 and CDR2: SGHRS, YFSETQ. The CDR3 sequence is 15 residues long. The source was CD4+ T cells sorted from PBMCs, collected 10 days after the yellow fever booster vaccination. V is TRBV5-1 and J is TRBJ1-1; D is perhaps TRBD1 (5 bases). The TCR comes from a man aged 18 to 30 who received the YFV17D yellow fever vaccine. The CDR3: CASSLSPGSNTEAFF. The CDR3 DNA sequence: TGCGCCAGCAGCTTGTCTCCAGGGTCGAACACTGAAGCTTTCTTT.